This entry describes one TCR beta chain. Its antigen is currently unknown. Three rounds of nested PCR, following a modified ARM-PCR protocol, produced the TCRbeta library. Via MiXCR, TCRdb re-called the multiplex PCR reads, giving one row per CDR3 protein. The sample contains some 100,000 distinct CDR3 sequences, 60% to 65% of which appear only once. V gave up 7 bases and J gave up 0 bases, with 7 bases separating them. Germline V CDR1 and CDR2: SNHLY, FYNNEI. CDR3 length: 13 residues. These data belong to a study of tumor and adjacent non-tumor tissue in lung cancer. The study's findings and limits: Normal lung showed higher cumulative top 100 clone frequency than tumor. TCR diversity was significantly greater in tumor than normal lung tissue.

No cell sorting was done before RNA was extracted from the tissue. More than 3 cm separated this lung sample from the edge of the tumor. Sequencing input: distant non-tumor lung tissue. V gene TRBV2 combines with J gene TRBJ1-5; D gene unclear. The source of this sequence is a man in his sixties with non-small cell lung cancer. The CDR3 region is CASTRDSNQPQHF. In DNA form, the CDR3 reads TGTGCCAGCACGAGGGATAGCAATCAGCCCCAGCATTTT.